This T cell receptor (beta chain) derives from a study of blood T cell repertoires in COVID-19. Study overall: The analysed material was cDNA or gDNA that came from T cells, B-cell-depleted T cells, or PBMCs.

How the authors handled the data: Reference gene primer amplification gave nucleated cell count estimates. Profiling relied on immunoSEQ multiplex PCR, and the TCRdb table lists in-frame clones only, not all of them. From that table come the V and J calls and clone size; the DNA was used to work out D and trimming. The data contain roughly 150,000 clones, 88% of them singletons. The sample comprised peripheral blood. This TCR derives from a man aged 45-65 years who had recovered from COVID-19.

The CDR3 loop reads CASSLAGVSYEQYF. The DNA for the CDR3 is TGTGCCAGCAGCCTAGCGGGGGTCTCCTACGAGCAGTACTTC. The genes are TRBV2 and TRBJ2-7; 10 bases map to TRBD2. The CDR3 length is 14 residues. The germline gives CDR1 SNHLY, CDR2 FYNNEI. J was trimmed by 0 bases and V by 6 bases; bases with no gene match: 2.